The 26 T cell receptor beta chains below come from one sample, sequenced in a study of regulatory T cells in long-lasting Graves disease. Arm-PCR of CDR3 regions with iRepertoire HTBI primers generated TCR beta libraries. TCRdb analysed the multiplex PCR reads with MiXCR anew, one entry per CDR3 protein. Of 400,000 to 550,000 distinct CDR3 sequences detected, 16% appear once; the ten largest clones hold 20% to 25%. The time point is: newly diagnosed GD, antithyroid drugs for less than 3 months. TCR sequences were obtained from RNA taken from PBMCs. These data also formed part of another study, on T cells in Graves' hyperthyroidism and ophthalmopathy.

Material: peripheral blood mononuclear cells (PBMCs), obtained at new diagnosis, from a patient treated with antithyroid drugs. The receptor set was obtained from a woman under 30 with Graves disease.

This chain uses TRBV2 with TRBJ2-1; 10 bases match TRBD2. The CDR3 contains 16 residues. Looked up from germline, CDR1 is SNHLY and CDR2 is FYNNEI. With V trimmed by 4 bases and J by 4 bases, 7 bases remained unmatched. This CDR3 is CASSAPPSGSYNEQFF. The CDR3 DNA sequence: TGTGCCAGCAGTGCCCCCCCTAGCGGGAGTTACAATGAGCAGTTCTTC.

This clonotype occurred many times. V is TRBV11-1 and J is TRBJ2-3; maybe TRBD1 (6 bases). The CDR3 runs 16 residues. Germline V lookup: CDR1 SGHAT, CDR2 FQDESV (reference sequence). Trimming stripped 5 bases from V and 15 bases from J, with 30 bases between. CDR3 sequence reads: CASSPGTGGGPSSKYF. CDR3 nucleotides: TGTGCCAGCAGCCCCGGCACTGGTGGGGGCCCATCTTCTAAATATTTT.

This clonotype was counted at least ten times. The chain is built from TRBV28 and TRBJ2-7; 9 positions agree with TRBD2. Germline CDR1 MDHEN, CDR2 SYDVKM. This CDR3 has 15 amino acids. V lost 3 bases, J lost 1 base, and 4 bases stayed unmatched. The CDR3 spells CASSLETSGSYEQYF. The CDR3 bases are TGTGCCAGCAGTTTGGAGACTAGCGGATCCTACGAGCAGTACTTC.

This clonotype was seen more than once but under ten times. V usage is TRBV10-3 and J usage is TRBJ1-1; D remains unclear. Germline lookup yields CDR1 ENHRY and CDR2 SYGVKD. Trimming removed 6 bases at V and 4 bases at J, with 12 bases between. The CDR3 covers 13 residues. The CDR3 region has the DNA TGTGCCATCAGGGACGGGTCGGGCACTGAAGCTTTCTTT. Residues: CAIRDGSGTEAFF.

This clonotype was observed a single time. This chain connects TRBV7-3 to TRBJ2-1; D gene uncertain. Trimming left V 3 bases short and J 9 bases short, with 9 bases between. CDR1 and CDR2 from the germline V gene are SGHTA and FQGTGA. This CDR3 has 12 residues. The CDR3 here is CASSFIRGEQFF. Written as DNA, the CDR3 is TGTGCCAGCAGCTTTATAAGAGGTGAGCAGTTCTTC.

There are a few counts of this clonotype. The rearrangement uses TRBV9 and TRBJ1-1, with D unclear. The germline V and J ends were trimmed by 3 bases and 4 bases, with 10 bases remaining between them. CDR1 is SGDLS, CDR2 YYNGEE, per germline. The length of the CDR3 is 13 residues. CDR3 amino acids: CASSEVGITEAFF. DNA for the CDR3: TGTGCCAGCAGCGAAGTGGGGATCACTGAAGCTTTCTTT.

This clonotype was counted a few times. The V and J genes are TRBV28 and TRBJ1-6; 8 bases are shared with TRBD1. Germline V lookup: CDR1 MDHEN, CDR2 SYDVKM. The ends lost 5 bases at V and 10 bases at J; junction bases unmatched: 7. The CDR3 has 14 residues. CDR3 nucleotide sequence: TGTGCCAGCAGTCTACGGACAGGGTACTCACCCCTCCACTTT. It codes for CASSLRTGYSPLHF.

V and J are TRBV7-9 and TRBJ1-2; a weak D match, TRBD1 (6 bases). Per germline, CDR1 SEHNR and CDR2 FQNEAQ (reference sequence). Between the trimmed V and J ends, which lost 4 bases and 5 bases, there was a span of 14 bases. The CDR3 runs to 14 residues. The CDR3, as DNA: TGTGCCAGCAGCTCCGGACAGCCCTTTTATGGCTACACCTTC. Its protein product is CASSSGQPFYGYTF.

This chain connects TRBV25-1 to TRBJ1-1; D ambiguous. The ends were cut back, 0 bases at V and 6 bases at J, with 8 bases in the middle. Germline V gives CDR1 MGHDK, CDR2 SYGVNS. The CDR3 loop spans 13 amino acids. The CDR3 protein is CASSEYWNSEAFF. The CDR3 DNA reads as TGTGCCAGCAGTGAATATTGGAATTCTGAAGCTTTCTTT.

This clonotype has ten or more counts. V is TRBV11-2 and J is TRBJ1-2; TRBD1 aligns across 9 bases. Germline V gene lookup returns CDR1 SGHAT and CDR2 FQNNGV. V was clipped by 4 bases and J by 1 base; unmatched bases: 1. This CDR3 comprises 14 residues. For the CDR3, the DNA is TGTGCCAGCAGCTGGGACAGGGTTAACTATGGCTACACCTTC. Encoded protein: CASSWDRVNYGYTF.

This clonotype was counted only a few times. The V and J genes are TRBV7-2 and TRBJ1-2; D perhaps matches TRBD1 (6 bases). V lost 2 bases, J lost 4 bases, and 11 bases lay in between. This CDR3 has 14 amino acids. Looked up from germline, CDR1 is SGHTA and CDR2 is FQGNSA. CDR3 region: CASSLLEGGYGYTF. CDR3 DNA: TGTGCCAGCAGCTTACTGGAGGGGGGCTATGGCTACACCTTC.

CDR3 in amino acids: CASSFPPGTSGIPDTQYF. In DNA, the CDR3 is TGCGCCAGCAGCTTCCCCCCCGGGACTAGCGGGATCCCAGATACGCAGTATTTT. The chain has TRBV5-1 and TRBJ2-3; TRBD2 aligns across 13 bases. From germline, CDR1 is SGHRS and CDR2 YFSETQ. The CDR3 length is 18 residues. V lost 2 bases to trimming and J lost 4 bases; unmatched junction nucleotides: 10.

This clonotype was counted ten times or more. J is TRBJ2-1 and V is TRBV3-1; maybe TRBD1 (6 bases). Trimming stripped 3 bases from V and 3 bases from J, with 12 bases between. From germline, CDR1 is LGHDT and CDR2 YNNKEL (reference sequence). This CDR3 comprises 15 residues. The CDR3 DNA sequence: TGTGCCAGCAGCCAGGGGGCAGGTTACTACAATGAGCAGTTCTTC. Residues: CASSQGAGYYNEQFF.

Comment on this clonotype: One end of the junction is discordant with germline, which a read error may explain. The chain couples TRBV20-1 to TRBJ1-5; TRBD1 agrees at 7 bases. The CDR3 sequence is 15 residues long. The germline V gene encodes CDR1 DFQATT and CDR2 SNEGSKA (reference sequence). The CDR3 here is CSASKGARSNQPHHF. The CDR3 coding sequence is TGCAGTGCTTCTAAGGGGGCGCGGAGCAATCAGCCCCATCATTTT.

The chain links TRBV11-2 to TRBJ2-1; TRBD2 agrees at 10 bases. The CDR3 loop spans 16 amino acids. CDR1 and CDR2 from the germline V gene are SGHAT and FQNNGV. V lost 2 bases and J lost 6; bases outside the gene matches: 7. As DNA, the CDR3 is TGTGCCAGCAGCTTAATCCGGACTAGCGGTTTCAATGAGCAGTTCTTC. Amino acid sequence: CASSLIRTSGFNEQFF. Drawing the rest from reference TRBV11-2 and TRBJ2-1, the complete variable domain is EAGVAQSPRYKIIEKRQSVAFWCNPISGHATLYWYQQILGQGPKLLIQFQNNGVVDDSQLPKDRFSAERLKGVDSTLKIQPAKLEDSAVYLCASSLIRTSGFNEQFFGPGTRLTVL.

This clonotype came up a few times. The rearrangement joins TRBV19 to TRBJ2-2; the D gene could be TRBD1 or TRBD2 (6 bases each). Trimming shortened V by 6 bases and J by 7 bases, and 21 bases separated the two germline ends. Germline-derived CDR1 and CDR2 are LNHDA and SQIVND (reference sequence). The CDR3 covers 16 residues. CDR3 amino acids: CASSPRGQSRSGELFF. CDR3 nucleotide sequence: TGTGCCAGTAGCCCTCGGGGGCAATCGAGGAGCGGGGAGCTGTTTTTT.

This clonotype was observed a handful of times. The rearrangement uses TRBV2 and TRBJ2-7; TRBD1 matches at 10 bases. The germline V gene has CDR1 SNHLY and CDR2 FYNNEI. Unmatched junction bases numbered 5, after V lost 6 bases and J lost 3 bases. The CDR3 contains 14 residues. The CDR3 nucleotides are TGTGCCAGCAGCGTGGGACAGGGGAGCTACGAGCAGTACTTC. Translating it yields CASSVGQGSYEQYF.

As for this clonotype: A clone one base away is much larger, so this may be a read error. The genes are TRBV5-1 and TRBJ2-1; 10 bases align to TRBD2. J lost 10 bases, V lost 3 bases, and 7 bases had no gene match. This CDR3 is 14 amino acids long. Germline V gives CDR1 SGHRS, CDR2 YFSETQ. The CDR3: CASSSPSGSGEQFF. The CDR3 nucleotides read TGCGCCAGCAGCTCTCCTAGCGGGAGTGGGGAGCAGTTCTTC.

This chain joins TRBV7-2 and TRBJ1-2; 7 nucleotides line up with TRBD1. Germline lookup yields CDR1 SGHTA and CDR2 FQGNSA. The CDR3 is made up of 15 amino acids. The trim removed 2 bases at V and 1 base at J, leaving 4 bases unmatched. CDR3: CASSLMTGNNYGYTF. The CDR3 DNA reads as TGTGCCAGCAGCTTAATGACAGGGAATAACTATGGCTACACCTTC.

This clonotype was recorded many times. The genes are TRBV29-1 and TRBJ1-1; no definite D call. V lost 5 bases and J lost 3, with 22 bases in between. CDR1 and CDR2 (germline): SQVTM, ANQGSEA. CDR3 size: 16 residues. In DNA form, the CDR3 reads TGCAGCGTTCCCGACACCTTACACGCGACGGACACTGAAGCTTTCTTT. It codes for CSVPDTLHATDTEAFF.

This clonotype was found a few times. This chain joins TRBV28 and TRBJ2-5, with 9 bases matching TRBD1. The germline CDR1 and CDR2 sequences are MDHEN and SYDVKM. The CDR3 has 17 residues. V shed 1 base and J 2 bases; nucleotides not matched to a gene: 8. DNA for the CDR3: TGTGCCAGCAGTTTATTTTGGACAGGGGATAGGCAAGAGACCCAGTACTTC. This codes for CASSLFWTGDRQETQYF.

This clonotype has a count of ten or more. The chain recombines TRBV7-9 with TRBJ1-1; tentative D call: TRBD1 (6 bases). The V and J ends lost 3 bases and 10 bases respectively, with 18 bases between them. Germline V lookup: CDR1 SEHNR, CDR2 FQNEAQ (reference sequence). The length of the CDR3 is 14 residues. CDR3: CASSFATGFVGAFF. The CDR3 DNA sequence: TGTGCCAGCAGCTTCGCTACAGGGTTCGTAGGAGCTTTCTTT.

The chain links TRBV19 to TRBJ1-2; D unresolved. This CDR3 has 14 residues. The ends were cut back, 3 bases at V and 7 bases at J, with 15 bases in the middle. Germline loops: CDR1 LNHDA, CDR2 SQIVND (reference sequence). The CDR3 protein is CASSISGGGFGYTF. CDR3 sequence (DNA): TGTGCCAGTAGTATCTCGGGTGGCGGATTTGGCTACACCTTC.

V is TRBV5-1 and J is TRBJ1-2; 7 nucleotides align to TRBD1. V shed 5 bases and J 1 base; nucleotides not matched to a gene: 8. Germline V gives CDR1 SGHRS, CDR2 YFSETQ. This CDR3 spans 15 amino acids. CDR3 in amino acids: CASRLTGDDNYGYTF. DNA for the CDR3: TGCGCCAGCAGACTAACAGGGGATGATAACTATGGCTACACCTTC.

This chain joins TRBV29-1 and TRBJ2-7, with a tentative D call TRBD2 (5 bases). Germline CDR1 and CDR2: SQVTM and ANQGSEA. The CDR3 spans 14 residues. Trimming shortened V by 4 bases and J by 6 bases, and 19 bases separated the two germline ends. Written as DNA, the CDR3 is TGCAGCGTTGGCCACTTGCGAGGGCCGGGCGAGCAGTACTTC. This codes for CSVGHLRGPGEQYF.

The chain links TRBV5-6 to TRBJ2-2; D call uncertain. V was cut by 0 bases and J by 4 bases, with 10 bases left in between. The CDR3 is made up of 15 amino acids. Germline assignment: CDR1 SGHDT and CDR2 YYEEEE. The CDR3 nucleotides are TGTGCCAGCAGCTTGGGGCGGCCGAGCACCGGGGAGCTGTTTTTT. Its protein is CASSLGRPSTGELFF.